The sequence of this TCR beta chain was determined in a study of CD4 T cells in relation to SARS-CoV-2 and coronaviruses. Study-level background: ViraFEST: approximately 10-day antigen culture of PBMCs, then TCR beta CDR3 sequencing. Controls used an HIV-1 Nef peptide pool or no peptide. Study results and caveats: Compared with monoreactive clones, crossreactive clones showed significantly weaker SARS-CoV-2 expansion.

Generated by immunoSEQ multiplex PCR, the TCRdb table keeps only in-frame clones and is missing some. The sample consists of approximately 25,000 clones, less than 80% of them appearing once. The unexposed donors gave CD4+ T cells in about 2010-2019, prior to COVID-19. Isolation of CD4+ T cells took place after about 9 days in culture. As cell numbers allowed, unexposed-donor CD4+ T cells faced SARS-CoV-2 S/N and four cold-coronavirus spikes. With respect to this clone: What it binds is unknown.

V lost 5 bases to trimming and J lost 6 bases; unmatched junction nucleotides: 17. The length of the CDR3 is 17 residues. Germline V CDR1 and CDR2: SGHAT, FQNNGV. The sample consisted of CD4+ T cells from PBMCs, cultured in vitro. V and J are TRBV11-2 and TRBJ1-1, with 8 bases that match TRBD1. The source is a human donor in good health. This chain's CDR3 is CASSASRTGSSRAEAFF. CDR3 nucleotide sequence: TGTGCCAGCAGCGCTAGCCGGACAGGGTCTAGTAGGGCTGAAGCTTTCTTT.